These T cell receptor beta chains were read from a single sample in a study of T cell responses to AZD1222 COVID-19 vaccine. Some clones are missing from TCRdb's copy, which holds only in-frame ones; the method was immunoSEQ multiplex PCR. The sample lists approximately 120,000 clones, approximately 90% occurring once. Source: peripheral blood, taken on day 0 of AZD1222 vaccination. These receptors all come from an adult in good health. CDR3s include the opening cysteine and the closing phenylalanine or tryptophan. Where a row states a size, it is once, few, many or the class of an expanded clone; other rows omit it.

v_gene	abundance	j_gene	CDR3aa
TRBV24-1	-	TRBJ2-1	CATSDRSGIGFNEQFF
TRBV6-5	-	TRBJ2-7	CASSRGVGGYEQYF
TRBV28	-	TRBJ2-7	CASSLSIEQYF
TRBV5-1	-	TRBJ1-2	CASSLGQGNYGYTF
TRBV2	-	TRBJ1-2	CASSRPGGYTF
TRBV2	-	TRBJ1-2	CASKGQADYGYTF
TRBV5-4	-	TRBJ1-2	CASSRRGGLSYGYTF
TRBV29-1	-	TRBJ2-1	CSTDSLYSREQFF
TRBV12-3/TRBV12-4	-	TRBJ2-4	CASRKTGVNIQYF
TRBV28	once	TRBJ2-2	CASSPLSASLGELFF
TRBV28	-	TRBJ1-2	CASNRKGDYGYTF
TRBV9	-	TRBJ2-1	CASSVFGLAGAEQFF
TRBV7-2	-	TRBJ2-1	CASSSRTISLSNEQFF
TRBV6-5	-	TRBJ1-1	CASSQTGLSEAFF
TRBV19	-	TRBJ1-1	CASSFGQPWNTEAFF
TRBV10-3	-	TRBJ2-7	CAISVRGAEQYF
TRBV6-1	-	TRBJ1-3	CAGGRDSSGNTIYF
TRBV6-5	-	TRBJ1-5	CASSYSLTSDQPQHF
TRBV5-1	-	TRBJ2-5	CASSSRDSQETQYF
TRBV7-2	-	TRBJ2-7	CASSAGTSGSPYEQYF
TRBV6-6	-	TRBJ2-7	CARRLADTISYEQYF
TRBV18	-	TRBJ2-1	CASSPASGPQGQFF
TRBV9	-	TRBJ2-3	CASSVGGGTLLTDTQYF
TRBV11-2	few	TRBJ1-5	CASSLGQTSNQPQHF
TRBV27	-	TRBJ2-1	CASSSSESYNEQFF
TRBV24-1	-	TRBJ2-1	CATSDSGLGGSYNEQFF
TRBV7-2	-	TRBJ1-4	CASSLGQSTNEKLFF
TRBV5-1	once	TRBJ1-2	CASRLFTTNYGYTF
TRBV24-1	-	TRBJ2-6	CATSEAGGSGANVLTF
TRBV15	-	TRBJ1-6	CATSKAGGIISSPLHF
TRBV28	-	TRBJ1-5	CASSLSHSTGAVQPQHF
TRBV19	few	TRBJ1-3	CASSGTVSGNTIYF
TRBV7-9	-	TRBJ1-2	CASSLGVGYGYTF
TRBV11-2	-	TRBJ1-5	CASSLSGNQPQHF
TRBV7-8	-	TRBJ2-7	CASSLGDSGTAYEQYF
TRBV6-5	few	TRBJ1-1	CASRQGARAFF
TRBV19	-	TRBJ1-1	CASSRTGGNTEAFF
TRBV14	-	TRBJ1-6	CASSRQPDNSPLHF
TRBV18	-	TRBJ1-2	CASSPPSHNYGYTF
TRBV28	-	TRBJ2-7	CASSLPGTGAYEQYF
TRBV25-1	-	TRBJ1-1	CASSHPAPGTGTEAFF
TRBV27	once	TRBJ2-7	CASSPGGGASPYEQYF
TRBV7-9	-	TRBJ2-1	CASSLGAGVPYNEQFF
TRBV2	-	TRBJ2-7	CASSTQGAYEQYF
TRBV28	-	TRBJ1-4	CASSEYRGPNEKLFF
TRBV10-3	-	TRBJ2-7	CAISEPSRDRVPYEQYF
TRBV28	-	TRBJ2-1	CASNTVYNEQFF
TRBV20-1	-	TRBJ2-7	CSASILFYEQYF
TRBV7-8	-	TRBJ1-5	CASSLAEAQPQHF
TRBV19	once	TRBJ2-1	CASSNLTSGRGNEQFF
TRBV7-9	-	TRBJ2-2	CASSLIKTGANTGELFF
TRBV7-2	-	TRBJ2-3	CASSLRLAGSTDTQYF
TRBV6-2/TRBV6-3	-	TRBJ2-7	CASSYSGGTKRGEQYF
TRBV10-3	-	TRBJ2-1	CAISVLAGGSNEQFF
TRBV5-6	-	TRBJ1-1	CASSLGRDRITFF
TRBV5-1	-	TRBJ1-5	CASSFRGGQPQHF
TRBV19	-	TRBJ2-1	CASSIVSGRDNEQFF
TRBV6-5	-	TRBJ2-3	CASNRGESDTQYF
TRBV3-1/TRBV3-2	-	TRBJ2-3	CASSLGGSTDTQYF
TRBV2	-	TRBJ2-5	CASSENGQWTQYF